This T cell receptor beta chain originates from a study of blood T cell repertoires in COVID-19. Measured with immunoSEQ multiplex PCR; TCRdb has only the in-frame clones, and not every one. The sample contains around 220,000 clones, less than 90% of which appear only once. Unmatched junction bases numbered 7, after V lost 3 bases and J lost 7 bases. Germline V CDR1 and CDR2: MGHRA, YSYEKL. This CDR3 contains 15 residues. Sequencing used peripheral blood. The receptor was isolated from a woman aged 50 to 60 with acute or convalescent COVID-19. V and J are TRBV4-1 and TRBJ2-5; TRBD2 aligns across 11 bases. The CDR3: CASSQPSGGPGTQYF. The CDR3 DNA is TGCGCCAGCAGCCAGCCTAGCGGGGGGCCGGGGACCCAGTACTTC.